The clone carrying this T cell receptor (beta chain) came up many times. Unique molecular identifiers were included in an RNA-based 3' RACE TCR library. TCRdb reanalysed the 3' RACE reads using MiXCR and keeps one entry per CDR3 protein. The data show more than 75,000 distinct CDR3 sequences, about 6.9% seen once. Treatment in this sample: PENTA 11 planned treatment interruption arm or continuous ART arm. The data originate from a study of HIV-infected children after antiretroviral therapy interruption. The germline V gene has CDR1 SGHNT and CDR2 YYREEE (reference sequence). The CDR3 covers 15 residues. Trimming took off 1 base at V and 2 bases at J, with 12 bases between the two ends.

The sample here was CD45RA+ CD4+ T cells from PBMCs, pooled from several time points, taken from a donor given antiretroviral therapy, either interrupted or continuous. Noted subset: naive CD4+ CD45RA+ CD45RO- T cells. The chain combines TRBV5-4 with TRBJ2-5; no firm D call. The TCR originated in a pool of human donors with HIV. The CDR3 DNA sequence: TGTGCCAGCAGCTTGAGGCTTCGGCGTCAAGAGACCCAGTACTTC. It specifies CASSLRLRRQETQYF.